The 24 T cell receptor beta chains below all came from one sample that was sequenced in a study of blood T cell repertoires in COVID-19. TCRdb's copy holds only in-frame clones and misses some; the assay was immunoSEQ multiplex PCR. This sample has more than 200,000 clones, with approximately 80% found just once. The sample taken for sequencing was PBMCs or T cells enriched from blood (not recorded which). The receptor set was obtained from a middle-aged woman with acute COVID-19.

The rearrangement uses TRBV28 and TRBJ1-5; 8 bases match TRBD1. This CDR3 region has 15 residues. Trimming removed 6 bases from V and 5 bases from J; junction bases left unmatched: 9. CDR1 and CDR2 from the germline V gene are MDHEN and SYDVKM. In nucleotides, the CDR3 is TGTGCCAGCAGCCCCGACAGGGGCAACGATCAGCCCCAGCATTTT. Translation: CASSPDRGNDQPQHF.

The chain uses TRBV2 and TRBJ1-5; 8 bases fit TRBD1. The CDR3 covers 17 residues. Germline V CDR1 and CDR2: SNHLY, FYNNEI. The V and J ends lost 9 bases and 0 bases, in that order; junction bases with no gene match: 13. The chain's CDR3 is CASSSGAGGYSNQPQHF. The CDR3 nucleotides read TGTGCCAGTTCCTCGGGGGCAGGGGGCTATAGCAATCAGCCCCAGCATTTT.

The chain carries TRBV9 and TRBJ1-2; weak D call: TRBD1 (6 bases). Trimming pared 4 bases from V and 0 bases from J, leaving 13 bases between. The CDR3 runs to 15 residues. The germline gives CDR1 SGDLS, CDR2 YYNGEE. CDR3 protein: CASSPRQDSNYGYTF. CDR3 DNA: TGTGCCAGCAGCCCCCGACAGGATTCTAACTATGGCTACACCTTC.

The J gene is TRBJ2-7, the V gene TRBV3-1 (or the pseudogene TRBV3-2); TRBD2 agrees at 8 bases. Germline loops: CDR1 LGHDT, CDR2 YNNKEL (reference sequence). The CDR3 has 16 amino acids. After removal of 2 bases from V and 6 bases from J, the junction contained 12 bases not matched to a gene. CDR3 loop: CASSQQPPGLALEQYF. CDR3 nucleotide sequence: TGTGCCAGCAGCCAACAACCCCCAGGACTAGCACTCGAGCAGTACTTC.

The sample holds one count of this clone. The chain has TRBV7-2 and TRBJ2-1; 11 bases fit TRBD1. Germline lookup yields CDR1 SGHTA and CDR2 FQGNSA. The ends lost 0 bases at V and 6 bases at J; junction bases unmatched: 1. The CDR3 spans 15 residues. The DNA for the CDR3 is TGTGCCAGCAGCTTAGCGGGACAGGGGGTCAATGAGCAGTTCTTC. Its protein product is CASSLAGQGVNEQFF.

In its sample, this clone was seen a few times. The chain joins TRBV30 to TRBJ1-2; 9 nucleotides line up with TRBD1. Trimming took 3 bases from V and 4 from J; bases not matched to a gene: 9. This CDR3 spans 15 amino acids. Germline lookup yields CDR1 GTSNPN and CDR2 SVGIG (reference sequence). CDR3 bases: TGTGCCTGGAGCCTCGGACAGGGGCCCAGCTATGGCTACACCTTC. This codes for CAWSLGQGPSYGYTF.

V gene TRBV28 combines with J gene TRBJ2-1; 11 nucleotides line up with TRBD2. The CDR3 runs to 18 residues. After removal of 6 bases from V and 5 bases from J, the junction contained 15 bases not matched to a gene. The germline gives CDR1 MDHEN, CDR2 SYDVKM. The CDR3: CASSHRTSGPAWDNEQFF. CDR3 DNA: TGTGCCAGCAGCCACCGGACTAGCGGGCCTGCATGGGACAATGAGCAGTTCTTC. The variable domain in full, with the rest retrieved from reference TRBV28 and TRBJ2-1, is DVKVTQSSRYLVKRTGEKVFLECVQDMDHENMFWYRQDPGLGLRLIYFSYDVKMKEKGDIPEGYSVSREKKERFSLILESASTNQTSMYLCASSHRTSGPAWDNEQFFGPGTRLTVL.

V gene TRBV5-1 combines with J gene TRBJ2-1, with a tentative D call TRBD1 (6 bases). The ends were cut back, 3 bases at V and 7 bases at J, with 11 bases in the middle. Germline V CDR1 and CDR2: SGHRS, YFSETQ. The CDR3 totals 13 residues. The CDR3 nucleotides are TGCGCCAGCAGCTCGGACAGTCGGAATGAGCAGTTCTTC. Translated, it gives CASSSDSRNEQFF.

V usage is TRBV18 and J usage is TRBJ2-1, with D perhaps matching TRBD1 (5 bases). Between the trimmed V and J ends, which lost 1 base and 4 bases, there was a span of 8 bases. The CDR3 has 14 amino acids. Germline V CDR1 and CDR2: KGHSH, LQKENI. This CDR3 reads CASSPRRGYNEQFF. The CDR3 DNA reads as TGTGCCAGCTCACCACGTAGGGGTTACAATGAGCAGTTCTTC.

This chain joins TRBV30 and TRBJ1-5; 8 bases fit TRBD1. CDR3 size: 13 residues. The ends lost 4 bases at V and 5 bases at J; junction bases unmatched: 4. Germline CDR1 reads GTSNPN; CDR2 reads SVGIG (reference sequence). For the CDR3, the DNA is TGTGCCTGGACCCCAGGGGGCTATCAGCCCCAGCATTTT. It translates to CAWTPGGYQPQHF.

Of note for this clone: The junction departs from the called germline gene at one end, perhaps through a read error. The chain links TRBV6-5 to TRBJ1-2; 10 bases are a match to TRBD1. The CDR3 contains 12 residues. Germline-derived CDR1 and CDR2 are MNHEY and SVGAGI. CDR3 residues: CASSSGTGVFSF. For the CDR3, the DNA is TGTGCCAGCAGTTCCGGGACAGGGGTCTTTTCATTC.

The genes are TRBV5-5 and TRBJ1-2; 9 bases agree with TRBD1. The CDR3 runs to 16 residues. From germline, CDR1 is SGHKS and CDR2 YYEKEE (reference sequence). Losses at the gene ends were 4 bases for V and 4 bases for J; bases not matched to a gene: 11. The CDR3 nucleotides are TGTGCCAGCAGCGATTCATCCGGGACAGGGATCTATGGCTACACCTTC. It encodes CASSDSSGTGIYGYTF.

In this sample, this clone turned up many times. J is TRBJ1-2 and V is TRBV7-2; tentatively, D is TRBD1 (6 bases). V was clipped by 1 base and J by 0 bases, with 12 bases between them. There are 16 residues in the CDR3. Germline loops: CDR1 SGHTA, CDR2 FQGNSA. This CDR3 is CASSLVRSGANYGYTF. Written as DNA, the CDR3 is TGTGCCAGCAGCTTAGTCAGGTCAGGGGCTAACTATGGCTACACCTTC.

The chain has TRBV20-1 and TRBJ1-2; no clear D gene. The CDR3 loop spans 10 amino acids. Germline-derived CDR1 and CDR2 are DFQATT and SNEGSKA (reference sequence). V dropped 5 bases and J dropped 6 bases, with 7 bases sitting between them. The CDR3 region has the DNA TGCAGTGCTTTCGGGAATGGCTACACCTTC. Amino acids: CSAFGNGYTF.

This chain uses TRBV24-1 with TRBJ2-1; 10 nucleotides match TRBD2. The CDR3 contains 15 residues. Looked up from germline, CDR1 is KGHDR and CDR2 is SFDVKD. The V and J ends lost 6 bases and 10 bases, in that order; junction bases with no gene match: 11. CDR3 region: CATSRSAGGPLEQFF. The CDR3 DNA follows: TGTGCCACCAGTAGGTCAGCGGGAGGGCCGCTAGAGCAGTTCTTC.

The genes are TRBV19 and TRBJ1-1, with a tentative D call TRBD1 (5 bases). This CDR3 comprises 14 residues. The germline gives CDR1 LNHDA, CDR2 SQIVND (reference sequence). Trimming cost V 2 bases and J 5 bases, with 12 bases left between them. Here the CDR3 reads CASSITGALTEAFF. CDR3 coding DNA: TGTGCCAGTAGTATAACAGGTGCGTTAACTGAAGCTTTCTTT.

The V gene is TRBV28, the J gene TRBJ1-5; 9 positions agree with TRBD1. The germline V gene has CDR1 MDHEN and CDR2 SYDVKM. The V segment lost 5 bases and the J segment 5 bases; nucleotides outside the gene matches: 13. This CDR3 contains 17 residues. CDR3 residues: CASSPNSGTGFYQPQHF. The CDR3 DNA is TGTGCCAGCAGTCCAAACTCCGGGACAGGGTTCTATCAGCCCCAGCATTTT.

This chain uses TRBV18 with TRBJ1-1, with D unresolved. Germline CDR1 is KGHSH and CDR2 is LQKENI. V was pared by 6 bases and J by 5 bases, with 13 bases between. The CDR3 has 13 amino acids. The CDR3 here is CASSSQVRTEAFF. CDR3 DNA: TGTGCCAGCTCCTCCCAGGTTCGGACTGAAGCTTTCTTT.

This clone was observed a handful of times. The sample contains more than one DNA sequence encoding this CDR3. The chain recombines TRBV11-2 with TRBJ1-1; D is possibly TRBD1 (5 bases). The CDR3 is 14 amino acids. Trimming took 3 bases from V and 2 from J, leaving 10 bases between them. Germline V lookup: CDR1 SGHAT, CDR2 FQNNGV. DNA of the CDR3: TGTGCCAGCAGCTTGGGGGGGGTCAACACTGAAGCTTTCTTT. Translating gives CASSLGGVNTEAFF. Filled out from reference TRBV11-2 and TRBJ1-1, the complete variable domain reads EAGVAQSPRYKIIEKRQSVAFWCNPISGHATLYWYQQILGQGPKLLIQFQNNGVVDDSQLPKDRFSAERLKGVDSTLKIQPAKLEDSAVYLCASSLGGVNTEAFFGQGTRLTVV.

The chain combines TRBV6-5 with TRBJ2-7; maybe TRBD2 (6 bases). Germline V gene lookup returns CDR1 MNHEY and CDR2 SVGAGI. Between the trimmed V and J ends, which lost 2 bases and 3 bases, there was a span of 14 bases. The CDR3 sequence is 15 residues long. The CDR3 DNA is TGTGCCAGCAGTTACCTCCGGGGGACTCACTACGAGCAGTACTTC. Translating gives CASSYLRGTHYEQYF.

V is TRBV19 and J is TRBJ1-1; the D is unclear. From germline, CDR1 is LNHDA and CDR2 SQIVND (reference sequence). The CDR3 consists of 11 residues. Deletions cut 6 bases from V and 3 bases from J, with 5 bases between. For the CDR3, the DNA is TGTGCCAGTAGCTCAGACACTGAAGCTTTCTTT. Protein: CASSSDTEAFF.

The rearrangement uses TRBV7-9 and TRBJ2-3, with 8 nucleotides matching TRBD1. Germline values: CDR1 SEHNR, CDR2 FQNEAQ (reference sequence). After removal of 2 bases from V and 2 bases from J, the junction contained 12 bases not matched to a gene. The CDR3 is 18 residues long. CDR3 protein: CASSLSSHGDRSTDTQYF. CDR3 in DNA: TGTGCCAGCAGCTTATCTTCGCACGGGGACAGGTCCACAGATACGCAGTATTTT.

This clone was seen only a few times. The genes are TRBV28 and TRBJ2-6, with TRBD2 matching 12 bases. Per the germline V gene, CDR1 is MDHEN and CDR2 is SYDVKM. The CDR3 is made up of 18 amino acids. V gave up 5 bases and J gave up 12 bases; unmatched junction bases: 17. The CDR3 DNA is TGTGCCAGCAGTCCCTCAACCCCCGGGACTAGCGGGTTACCCGTCCTGACTTTC. Translation: CASSPSTPGTSGLPVLTF.

The chain couples TRBV6-5 to TRBJ2-7; D might be TRBD1 (5 bases). V lost 6 bases and J 6 bases, leaving 12 bases between the germline ends. This CDR3 is 12 amino acids long. Germline V gives CDR1 MNHEY, CDR2 SVGAGI. CDR3 region: CASSSQGIEQYF. DNA of the CDR3: TGTGCCAGCAGCAGCCAGGGAATCGAGCAGTACTTC.